The subject of this entry is one TCR beta chain. This sample stems from a study of blood T cell repertoires in COVID-19. Study context: Spain, Italy and the United States supplied samples that represented acute and convalescent COVID-19. T cells, B-cell-depleted T cells, or PBMCs provided the cDNA or gDNA that served as material.

CDR1 MNHNS and CDR2 SASEGT come from the germline V gene. This CDR3 comprises 16 residues. Between the trimmed V and J ends, which lost 1 base and 2 bases, there was a span of 14 bases. The authors' processing: Estimates of nucleated cell counts were drawn from the amplification of reference gene primers. The repertoire was sequenced with immunoSEQ multiplex PCR; TCRdb's copy has only in-frame clones and lacks some. V, J and clone size reflect that table, while D and trimming were determined from the DNA. The data hold roughly 230,000 clones, with approximately 82% observed a single time. The sequenced material came from peripheral blood. The receptor comes from a man in his forties with active or convalescent COVID-19. V usage is TRBV6-1 and J usage is TRBJ1-2, with D possibly TRBD1 on 5 matching bases. The CDR3 nucleotides are TGTGCCAGCAGTGAAGAATGGGACGCGGGGAACTATGGCTACACCTTC. This sequence encodes CASSEEWDAGNYGYTF.